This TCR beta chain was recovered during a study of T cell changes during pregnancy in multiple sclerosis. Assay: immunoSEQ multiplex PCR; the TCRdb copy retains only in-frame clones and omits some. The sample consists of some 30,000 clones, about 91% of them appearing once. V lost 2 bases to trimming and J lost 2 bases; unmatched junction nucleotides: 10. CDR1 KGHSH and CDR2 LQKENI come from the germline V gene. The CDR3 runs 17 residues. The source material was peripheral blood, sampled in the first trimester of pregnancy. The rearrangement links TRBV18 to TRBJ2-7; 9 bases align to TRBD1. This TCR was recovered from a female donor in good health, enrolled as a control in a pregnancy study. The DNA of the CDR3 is TGTGCCAGCTCACCAACAATCGGGACAGGGACTACCTACGAGCAGTACTTC. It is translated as CASSPTIGTGTTYEQYF.